The clone carrying this TCR beta chain has more than one count but fewer than ten. Next came a second PCR, run for about 7 to 12 cycles, which used a sample-barcoded 5' primer along with a J-beta primer mix. TCRdb reprocessed the 5' RACE reads via MiXCR and lists one record per CDR3 protein. Of more than 1,000,000 distinct CDR3 sequences in the sample, approximately 26% were seen once. Trimming left V 5 bases short and J 4 bases short, with 24 bases between. Germline V CDR1 and CDR2: SEHNR, FQNEAQ (reference sequence). This CDR3 has 18 residues. The data stem from a study of blood T cells in healthy people across ages. These sequences were also reported in another study, on T cells of mothers and their children.

The sequenced material came from blood. V gene TRBV7-9 combines with J gene TRBJ2-1; TRBD2 is a possible D gene (7 bases). The source of this sequence is a girl aged 2 to 10 in good health. CDR3 region: CASSRRGGGGPGYNEQFF. DNA for the CDR3: TGTGCCAGCAGCAGGAGAGGGGGGGGAGGGCCCGGATACAATGAGCAGTTCTTC.